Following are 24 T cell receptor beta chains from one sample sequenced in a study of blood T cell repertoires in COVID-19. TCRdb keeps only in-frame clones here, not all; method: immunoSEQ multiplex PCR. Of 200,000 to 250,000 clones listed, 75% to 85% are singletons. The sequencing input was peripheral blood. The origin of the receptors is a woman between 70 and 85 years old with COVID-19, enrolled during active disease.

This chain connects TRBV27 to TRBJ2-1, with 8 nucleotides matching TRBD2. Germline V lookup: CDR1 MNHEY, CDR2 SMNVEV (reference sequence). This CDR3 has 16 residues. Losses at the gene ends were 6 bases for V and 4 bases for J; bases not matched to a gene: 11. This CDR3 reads CASSAQSGGGYNEQFF. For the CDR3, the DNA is TGTGCCAGCAGCGCCCAGTCTGGCGGGGGGTACAATGAGCAGTTCTTC.

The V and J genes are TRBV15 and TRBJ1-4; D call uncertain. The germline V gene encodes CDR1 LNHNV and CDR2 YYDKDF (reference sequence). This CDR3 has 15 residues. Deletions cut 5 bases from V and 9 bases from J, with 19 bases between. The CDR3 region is CATSGPGDGLKKLFF. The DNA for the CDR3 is TGTGCCACCAGCGGTCCGGGAGATGGATTGAAAAAACTGTTTTTT.

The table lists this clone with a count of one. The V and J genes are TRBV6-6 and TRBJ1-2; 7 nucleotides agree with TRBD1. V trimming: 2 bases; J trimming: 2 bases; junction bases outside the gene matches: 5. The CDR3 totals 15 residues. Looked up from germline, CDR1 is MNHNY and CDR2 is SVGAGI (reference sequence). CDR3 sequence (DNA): TGTGCCAGCAGTTACAACTCGGGACAGAACTATGGCTACACCTTC. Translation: CASSYNSGQNYGYTF.

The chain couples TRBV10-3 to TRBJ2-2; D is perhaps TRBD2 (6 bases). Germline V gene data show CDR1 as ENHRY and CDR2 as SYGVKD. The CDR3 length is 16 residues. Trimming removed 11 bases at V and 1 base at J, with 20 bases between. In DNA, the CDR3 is TGTGCCTCCGAGGAGGGCGGACAAAAGAACACCGGGGAGCTGTTTTTT. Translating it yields CASEEGGQKNTGELFF.

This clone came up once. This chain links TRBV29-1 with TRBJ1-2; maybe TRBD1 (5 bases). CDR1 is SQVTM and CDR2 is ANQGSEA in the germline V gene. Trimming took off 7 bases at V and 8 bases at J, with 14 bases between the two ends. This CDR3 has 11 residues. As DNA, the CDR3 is TGCAGCGAAGGAAAGGAGGGGGGCTACACCTTC. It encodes CSEGKEGGYTF.

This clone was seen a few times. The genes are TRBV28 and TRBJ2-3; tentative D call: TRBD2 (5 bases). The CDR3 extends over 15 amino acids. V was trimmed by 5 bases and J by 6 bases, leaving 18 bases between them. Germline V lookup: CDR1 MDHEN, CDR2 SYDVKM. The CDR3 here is CASSPRAGGLDTQYF. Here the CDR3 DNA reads TGTGCCAGCAGTCCCCGGGCGGGCGGCCTGGATACGCAGTATTTT. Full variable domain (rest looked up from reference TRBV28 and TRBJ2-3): DVKVTQSSRYLVKRTGEKVFLECVQDMDHENMFWYRQDPGLGLRLIYFSYDVKMKEKGDIPEGYSVSREKKERFSLILESASTNQTSMYLCASSPRAGGLDTQYFGPGTRLTVL.

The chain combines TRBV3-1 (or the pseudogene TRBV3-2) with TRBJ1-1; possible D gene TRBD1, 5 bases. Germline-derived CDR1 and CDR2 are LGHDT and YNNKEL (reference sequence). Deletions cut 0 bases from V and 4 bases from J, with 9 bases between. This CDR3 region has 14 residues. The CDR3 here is CASSQDGRGTEAFF. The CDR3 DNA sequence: TGTGCCAGCAGCCAAGATGGGAGGGGCACTGAAGCTTTCTTT.

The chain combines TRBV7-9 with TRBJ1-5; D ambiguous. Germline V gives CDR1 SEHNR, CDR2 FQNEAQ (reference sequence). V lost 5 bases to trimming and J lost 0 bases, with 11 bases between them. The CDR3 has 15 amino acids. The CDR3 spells CASSRPRRSNQPQHF. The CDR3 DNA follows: TGTGCCAGCAGCCGACCGCGGCGTAGCAATCAGCCCCAGCATTTT.

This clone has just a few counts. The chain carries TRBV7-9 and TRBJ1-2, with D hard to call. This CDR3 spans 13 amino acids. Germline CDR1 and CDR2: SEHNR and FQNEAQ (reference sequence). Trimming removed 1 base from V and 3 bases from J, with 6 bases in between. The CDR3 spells CASSLGSDYGYTF. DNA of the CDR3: TGTGCCAGCAGCTTAGGTTCAGACTATGGCTACACCTTC.

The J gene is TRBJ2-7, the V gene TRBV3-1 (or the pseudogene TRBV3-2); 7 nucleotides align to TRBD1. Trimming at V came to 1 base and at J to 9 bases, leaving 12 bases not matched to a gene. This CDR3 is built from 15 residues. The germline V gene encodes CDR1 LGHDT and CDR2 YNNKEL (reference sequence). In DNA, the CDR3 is TGTGCCAGCAGCCAAGCTAGCCCGGGACAGAGTAGGCAGTACTTC. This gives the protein CASSQASPGQSRQYF.

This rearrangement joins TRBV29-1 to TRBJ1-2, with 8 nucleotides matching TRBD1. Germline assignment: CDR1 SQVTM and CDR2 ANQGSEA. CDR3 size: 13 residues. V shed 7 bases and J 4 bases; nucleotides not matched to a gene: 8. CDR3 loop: CSAYRGVGYGYTF. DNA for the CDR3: TGCAGCGCATACAGGGGGGTGGGCTATGGCTACACCTTC.

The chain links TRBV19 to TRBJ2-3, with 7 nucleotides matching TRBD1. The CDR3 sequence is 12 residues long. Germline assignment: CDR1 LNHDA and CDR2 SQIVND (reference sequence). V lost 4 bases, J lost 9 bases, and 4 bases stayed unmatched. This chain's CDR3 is CASSTATGTQYF. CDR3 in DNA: TGTGCCAGTAGTACGGCGACAGGGACGCAGTATTTT.

CDR3 protein: CAWSVGAGNSPLHF. The CDR3 DNA sequence: TGTGCCTGGAGTGTCGGAGCAGGGAATTCACCCCTCCACTTT. The V and J genes are TRBV30 and TRBJ1-6; the D gene is possibly TRBD1 (5 bases). Trimming took 0 bases from V and 7 from J, leaving 10 bases between them. This CDR3 is 14 amino acids long. CDR1 is GTSNPN, CDR2 SVGIG, per germline (reference sequence).

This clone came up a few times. DNA for the CDR3: TGCAGTGCAAGTCCCGGGGATACGCAGTATTTT. Amino acids: CSASPGDTQYF. The J gene is TRBJ2-3, the V gene TRBV20-1; D gene uncertain. The length of the CDR3 is 11 residues. Germline-derived CDR1 and CDR2 are DFQATT and SNEGSKA (reference sequence). Trimming removed 6 bases from V and 6 bases from J, with 10 bases in between.

Written as DNA, the CDR3 is TGTGCCACCAGTGAACCCGGGACAGCCTTCCGCGCTGGCTACACCTTC. Translating gives CATSEPGTAFRAGYTF. The rearrangement uses TRBV24-1 and TRBJ1-2; TRBD1 matches 7 bases. The J segment lost 7 bases and the V segment lost 4 bases, leaving 14 bases of the junction unmatched. The germline CDR1 and CDR2 sequences are KGHDR and SFDVKD. This CDR3 spans 16 amino acids.

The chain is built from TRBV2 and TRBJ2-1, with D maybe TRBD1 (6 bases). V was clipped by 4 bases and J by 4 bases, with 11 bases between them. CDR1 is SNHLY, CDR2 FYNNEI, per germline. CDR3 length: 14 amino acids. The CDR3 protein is CASSVQDRYNEQFF. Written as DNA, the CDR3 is TGTGCCAGCAGTGTACAGGACAGATACAATGAGCAGTTCTTC.

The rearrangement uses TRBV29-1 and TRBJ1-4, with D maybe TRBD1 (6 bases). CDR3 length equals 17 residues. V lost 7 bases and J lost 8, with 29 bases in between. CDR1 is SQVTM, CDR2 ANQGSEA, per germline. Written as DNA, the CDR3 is TGCAGCGCCCCCCTTCGAAAACCCTTCCACAGGGTGGAAAAACTGTTTTTT. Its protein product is CSAPLRKPFHRVEKLFF.

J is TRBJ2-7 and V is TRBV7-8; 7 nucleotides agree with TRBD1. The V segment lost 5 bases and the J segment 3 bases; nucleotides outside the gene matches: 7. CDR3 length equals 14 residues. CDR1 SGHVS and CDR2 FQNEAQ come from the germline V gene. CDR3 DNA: TGTGCCAGCAGCCACCGACAGGGCCTCTACGAGCAGTACTTC. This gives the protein CASSHRQGLYEQYF.

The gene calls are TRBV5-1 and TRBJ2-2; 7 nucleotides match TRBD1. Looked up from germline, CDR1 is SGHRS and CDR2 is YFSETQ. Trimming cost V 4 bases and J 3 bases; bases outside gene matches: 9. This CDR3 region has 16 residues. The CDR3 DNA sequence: TGCGCCAGCAGCACGGCCGGGACAGCTTACACCGGGGAGCTGTTTTTT. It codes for CASSTAGTAYTGELFF. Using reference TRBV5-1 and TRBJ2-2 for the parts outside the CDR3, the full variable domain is KAGVTQTPRYLIKTRGQQVTLSCSPISGHRSVSWYQQTPGQGLQFLFEYFSETQRNKGNFPGRFSGRQFSNSRSEMNVSTLELGDSALYLCASSTAGTAYTGELFFGEGSRLTVL.

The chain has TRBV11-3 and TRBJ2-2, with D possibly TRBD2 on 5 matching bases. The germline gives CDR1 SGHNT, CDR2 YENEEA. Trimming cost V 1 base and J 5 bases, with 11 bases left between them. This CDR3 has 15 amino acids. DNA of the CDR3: TGTGCCAGCAGCTTAGGTCTAGGCGGGACCGGGGAGCTGTTTTTT. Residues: CASSLGLGGTGELFF.

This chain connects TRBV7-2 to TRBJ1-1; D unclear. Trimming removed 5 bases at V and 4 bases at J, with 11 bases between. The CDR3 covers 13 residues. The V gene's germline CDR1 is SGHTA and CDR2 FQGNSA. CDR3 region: CASSRVEGTEAFF. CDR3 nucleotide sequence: TGTGCCAGCAGCCGCGTTGAGGGCACTGAAGCTTTCTTT.

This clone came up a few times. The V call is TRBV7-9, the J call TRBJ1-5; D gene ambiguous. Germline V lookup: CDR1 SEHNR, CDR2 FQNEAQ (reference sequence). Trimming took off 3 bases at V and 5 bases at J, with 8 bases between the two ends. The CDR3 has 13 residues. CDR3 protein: CASSFSQHQPQHF. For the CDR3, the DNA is TGTGCCAGCAGCTTTAGTCAACATCAGCCCCAGCATTTT.

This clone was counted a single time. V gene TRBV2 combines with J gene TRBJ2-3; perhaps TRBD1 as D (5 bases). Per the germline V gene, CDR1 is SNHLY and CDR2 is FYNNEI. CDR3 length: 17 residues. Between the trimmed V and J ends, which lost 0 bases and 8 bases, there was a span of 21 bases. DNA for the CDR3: TGTGCCAGCAGTGAAGCGCTTCGAGCCGTGATTAGGGGTACGCAGTATTTT. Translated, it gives CASSEALRAVIRGTQYF.

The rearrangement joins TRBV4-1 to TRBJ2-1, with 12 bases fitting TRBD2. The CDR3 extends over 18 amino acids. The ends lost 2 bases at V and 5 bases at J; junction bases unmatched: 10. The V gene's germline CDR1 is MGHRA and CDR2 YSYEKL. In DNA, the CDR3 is TGCGCCAGCAGCCAACCGAGGGGCGCTAGCGGGAGGGACAATGAGCAGTTCTTC. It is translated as CASSQPRGASGRDNEQFF.